These 18 T cell receptor beta chains were all obtained from the same sample, sequenced in a study of blood T cell repertoires in COVID-19. TCRdb's copy holds only in-frame clones and misses some; the assay was immunoSEQ multiplex PCR. The sample comprises 200,000 or so clones, about 90% of which are singletons, and approximately 8.1% rests with the top ten. Specimen: PBMCs or T cells enriched from blood (not recorded which). The receptor source for this set is a woman in her late teens or twenties who had recovered from COVID-19.

This clone was seen just once. This rearrangement joins TRBV11-2 to TRBJ2-7; D remains ambiguous. The CDR3 is 14 amino acids. With 0 bases removed from V and 4 bases from J, the gap between germline ends came to 10 bases. The V gene's germline CDR1 is SGHAT and CDR2 FQNNGV. The CDR3 DNA reads TGTGCCAGCAGCTTAGATGGTCCGGTTTACGAGCAGTACTTC. Translation: CASSLDGPVYEQYF.

The V gene is TRBV5-1, the J gene TRBJ2-1, with TRBD2 identical over 14 bases. The CDR3 has 15 residues. After removal of 5 bases from V and 8 bases from J, the junction contained 6 bases not matched to a gene. Germline V CDR1 and CDR2: SGHRS, YFSETQ. The CDR3 DNA follows: TGCGCCAGCAGTTCCGGGACTAGCGGGGGTCATGAGCAGTTCTTC. As protein: CASSSGTSGGHEQFF.

The rearrangement joins TRBV5-1 to TRBJ2-1; 10 bases line up with TRBD1. The ends lost 3 bases at V and 3 bases at J; junction bases unmatched: 3. The CDR3 loop spans 15 amino acids. CDR1 is SGHRS, CDR2 YFSETQ, per germline. DNA of the CDR3: TGCGCCAGCAGCTGGACAGGGGGGGTCTACAATGAGCAGTTCTTC. It is translated as CASSWTGGVYNEQFF.

This rearrangement joins TRBV6-5 to TRBJ2-4; 12 nucleotides match TRBD2. J gave up 9 bases and V 10 bases, and 10 bases lay outside the gene matches. Looked up from germline, CDR1 is MNHEY and CDR2 is SVGAGI. This CDR3 spans 14 amino acids. The CDR3 nucleotides read TGTGCCACGCAGAGGACTAGCGGGGATCGCATTCAGTACTTC. Its translation: CATQRTSGDRIQYF.

The chain links TRBV2 to TRBJ2-7; a weak D match, TRBD1 (5 bases). Germline assignment: CDR1 SNHLY and CDR2 FYNNEI. Trimming stripped 7 bases from V and 6 bases from J, with 7 bases between. The CDR3 runs to 10 residues. The CDR3 loop is CASKGFEQYF. The CDR3 bases are TGTGCCAGCAAGGGGTTCGAGCAGTACTTC.

The chain carries TRBV7-9 and TRBJ2-4; D is perhaps TRBD1 (5 bases). CDR1 and CDR2 from the germline V gene are SEHNR and FQNEAQ (reference sequence). The CDR3 is 16 amino acids. The germline V and J ends were trimmed by 3 bases and 8 bases, with 20 bases remaining between them. The CDR3 region is CASSFDRQWGSDIQYF. DNA of the CDR3: TGTGCCAGCAGCTTTGACCGACAGTGGGGCTCGGACATTCAGTACTTC. Together with reference TRBV7-9 and TRBJ2-4, the CDR3 gives the full variable domain: DTGVSQNPRHKITKRGQNVTFRCDPISEHNRLYWYRQTLGQGPEFLTYFQNEAQLEKSRLLSDRFSAERPKGSFSTLEIQRTEQGDSAMYLCASSFDRQWGSDIQYFGAGTRLSVL.

The chain uses TRBV25-1 and TRBJ1-4; D is uncertain. This CDR3 has 13 residues. V was clipped by 1 base and J by 14 bases, with 14 bases between them. The germline V gene encodes CDR1 MGHDK and CDR2 SYGVNS. CDR3 nucleotide sequence: TGTGCCAGCAGTGAATTATGGGGAGATGTGCTGTTTTTT. It encodes CASSELWGDVLFF.

The chain has TRBV6-4 and TRBJ2-1; 10 positions match TRBD2. With 6 bases clipped from V and 5 bases from J, the junction kept 7 bases outside the gene matches. The length of the CDR3 is 15 residues. In germline, CDR1 is MRHNA, CDR2 SNTAGT. CDR3 DNA sequence: TGTGCCAGCAGCCGCAGCGGGGGGGCTCACAATGAGCAGTTCTTC. The encoded protein is CASSRSGGAHNEQFF.

V gene TRBV19 combines with J gene TRBJ1-2; a possible D gene is TRBD1 (5 bases). The germline CDR1 and CDR2 sequences are LNHDA and SQIVND (reference sequence). The V end lost 7 bases, the J end lost 8 bases, and 14 bases lay between the germline ends. CDR3 length: 12 amino acids. CDR3 nucleotides: TGTGCCAGTAATCAGCAGGGTCGAGGCTACACCTTC. It is translated as CASNQQGRGYTF.

The chain uses TRBV7-2 and TRBJ1-1; D perhaps matches TRBD1 (6 bases). V was cut by 11 bases and J by 2 bases, with 24 bases left in between. The CDR3 consists of 16 residues. CDR1 is SGHTA and CDR2 is FQGNSA in the germline V gene. This CDR3 reads CAAFQGRGALNTEAFF. Here the CDR3 DNA reads TGTGCCGCCTTCCAGGGGAGGGGGGCCCTCAACACTGAAGCTTTCTTT.

V is TRBV4-1 and J is TRBJ2-7; 12 bases fit TRBD1. The CDR3 contains 18 residues. Germline CDR1 MGHRA, CDR2 YSYEKL. The V and J ends lost 5 bases and 0 bases, in that order; junction bases with no gene match: 11. In DNA, the CDR3 is TGCGCCAGCAGCAAGGGACAGGGGGCGATAACTCGCTCCTACGAGCAGTACTTC. Amino acid sequence: CASSKGQGAITRSYEQYF.

CDR3 residues: CASSLGHHSGNTIYF. The CDR3 DNA reads TGTGCCAGCAGCTTAGGACACCACTCTGGAAACACCATATATTTT. The V call is TRBV7-6, the J call TRBJ1-3; no reliable D call. This CDR3 has 15 amino acids. Trimming pared 1 base from V and 0 bases from J, leaving 7 bases between. Germline V gene sequence: CDR1 SGHVS, CDR2 FNYEAQ.

The chain recombines TRBV11-2 with TRBJ1-6, with 7 nucleotides matching TRBD1. Germline CDR1 SGHAT, CDR2 FQNNGV. This CDR3 has 14 amino acids. V gave up 5 bases and J gave up 7 bases; unmatched junction bases: 5. In DNA form, the CDR3 reads TGTGCCAGCAGCAGGGGACAGCAAAATTCACCCCTCCACTTT. Translating gives CASSRGQQNSPLHF.

This chain connects TRBV13 to TRBJ1-3; maybe TRBD1 (5 bases). Germline V CDR1 and CDR2: PRHDT, FYEKMQ (reference sequence). The CDR3 contains 15 residues. The V end lost 7 bases, the J end lost 0 bases, and 13 bases lay between the germline ends. This chain's CDR3 is CASKKTDVSGNTIYF. DNA of the CDR3: TGTGCCAGCAAAAAGACAGACGTCTCTGGAAACACCATATATTTT.

CDR3 nucleotides: TGTGCCAGCTCACAGCAGGGGCTCCGAACCAAAGCTAACTATGGCTACACCTTC. As protein: CASSQQGLRTKANYGYTF. V and J are TRBV18 and TRBJ1-2; tentative D call: TRBD1 (6 bases). The CDR3 has 18 residues. Germline values: CDR1 KGHSH, CDR2 LQKENI. The V gene lost 4 bases and the J gene lost 0 bases, with 21 bases spanning the gap. Supplemented by reference TRBV18 and TRBJ1-2, the full variable domain reads NAGVMQNPRHLVRRRGQEARLRCSPMKGHSHVYWYRQLPEEGLKFMVYLQKENIIDESGMPKERFSAEFPKEGPSILRIQQVVRGDSAAYFCASSQQGLRTKANYGYTFGSGTRLTVV.

The gene calls are TRBV27 and TRBJ1-4, with 9 bases lining up with TRBD1. The CDR3 runs 15 residues. With V trimmed by 0 bases and J by 6 bases, 2 bases remained unmatched. Per germline, CDR1 MNHEY and CDR2 SMNVEV (reference sequence). The DNA for the CDR3 is TGTGCCAGCAGTTTATCGGGGACAGGGCATGAAAAACTGTTTTTT. Its protein is CASSLSGTGHEKLFF.

The V call is TRBV25-1, the J call TRBJ2-7, with D tentatively TRBD2 (6 bases). Looked up from germline, CDR1 is MGHDK and CDR2 is SYGVNS. There are 12 residues in the CDR3. Deletions cut 8 bases from V and 9 bases from J, with 17 bases between. This chain's CDR3 is CASDRGGDRQYF. The CDR3 nucleotides are TGTGCCAGCGACAGAGGCGGGGACCGGCAGTACTTC.

J is TRBJ2-7 and V is TRBV5-1; 8 nucleotides line up with TRBD2. Germline trimming cut 2 bases from V and 3 bases from J; bases unmatched to any gene: 7. The V gene's germline CDR1 is SGHRS and CDR2 YFSETQ. The CDR3 is 15 residues long. The CDR3, as DNA: TGCGCCAGCAGCTTTGCTTGGGCGGGGGGCTACGAGCAGTACTTC. Encoded protein: CASSFAWAGGYEQYF.